This TCR beta chain was retrieved from a study of blood T cell repertoires in COVID-19. The table came from immunoSEQ multiplex PCR; TCRdb's copy has only in-frame clones and leaves some out. This table has fewer than 250,000 clones, less than 90% appearing once. CDR3 length: 15 residues. This receptor was taken from a man aged 70 or older with acute or convalescent COVID-19. The sequencing sample was made of peripheral blood. This rearrangement joins TRBV21-1 to TRBJ2-1; the table gives TRBD2 as D, unverified against the DNA. TRBV21-1 is a listed pseudogene. The CDR3 DNA follows: TGTGCCAGCAGCAAAGCCGAAGGACTAGGCAATGAGCAGTTCTTC. This translates into CASSKAEGLGNEQFF.